A single sample is the source of the 7 T cell receptor beta chains below, sequenced in a study of CD8+ T cells in alopecia areata. Pooled cutaneous lymph node cells were sorted using CD4, CD8alpha, NKG2D, NKG2ACE and other markers. Extraction and reverse transcription of RNA yielded cDNA as the sequencing template. TCRdb's copy holds only in-frame clones and misses some; the assay was immunoSEQ multiplex PCR. The data list 200,000 to 300,000 clones, none observed once; 0.9% to 1.5% falls to the top ten. Input material: CD4+ T cells sorted from a lymph node. The source is a C3H/HeJ mouse with alopecia areata. Strain haplotype at MHC: H2-k.

A few counts support this clone. Genes and germline come from the mouse. CDR3 DNA, as far as it was read: TGTGCCAGCAGTGATCCTGGGGGGGACCAAGAC. Protein sequence: CASSDPGGDQD. The CDR3 in full is CASSDPGGDQDTQYF. This chain links TRBV13-1 with TRBJ2-5; 9 bases map to TRBD2. The read ends 4 residues early relative to the CDR3; the germline J gene fills the gap. CDR3 length: 15 amino acids. Germline V CDR1 and CDR2: NSHNY, SYGAGN. J lost 1 base, V lost 1 base, and 1 base had no gene match.

There are a few counts of this clone. The genes are named according to mouse. The CDR3 protein is CTCSADPGLGAYEQYF. The sequenced CDR3 bases are TGCACCTGCAGTGCAGATCCGGGACTGGGGGCCTAT. The chain employs TRBV1 and TRBJ2-7, with 11 bases identical to TRBD2. The sequence runs out 4 residues before the end of the CDR3; the remainder is reconstructed from the germline J gene. V dropped 0 bases and J dropped 2; count of bases not matched to a gene: 3. Looked up from germline, CDR1 is NSQYPW and CDR2 is LRSPGD (reference sequence). The CDR3 contains 16 residues.

As concerns this clone: All gene names here are mouse names. The read ends 4 residues early relative to the CDR3; the germline J gene fills the gap. This sequence joins TRBV19 and TRBJ1-1; 8 nucleotides agree with TRBD1. The CDR3 contains 14 residues. CDR1 FNHDT and CDR2 SITEND come from the germline V gene (reference sequence). The V and J ends lost 6 bases and 0 bases, in that order; junction bases with no gene match: 4. The part of the CDR3 DNA that was read is TGTGCCAGCAAGTCGGGACAGGCAAACACA. Its protein product is CASKSGQANT. The whole CDR3 sequence reads CASKSGQANTEVFF.

In its sample, this clone was seen a few times. The gene names given are mouse names. Read coverage stops 4 residues before the CDR3 terminus; the germline J gene supplies the remainder. V is TRBV1 and J is TRBJ2-2, with TRBD2 matching 8 bases. Germline loops: CDR1 NSQYPW, CDR2 LRSPGD (reference sequence). J lost 0 bases, V lost 0 bases, and 6 bases had no gene match. This CDR3 region has 18 residues. CDR3 in amino acids: CTCSADRLGGANTGQLYF. The CDR3 DNA, read in part, is TGCACCTGCAGTGCAGATCGCCTGGGGGGTGCAAACACCGGG.

This clone showed up just a few times. The listed genes are named as in mouse. The CDR3 region is CASSEGDRGTEVFF. The DNA read from the CDR3 is TGTGCCAGCAGTGAAGGGGACAGGGGAACA. The V call is TRBV13-1, the J call TRBJ1-1; 10 bases map to TRBD1. The read falls 4 residues short of the CDR3 end, and the missing part is taken from the germline J gene. The germline CDR1 and CDR2 sequences are NSHNY and SYGAGN. The CDR3 consists of 14 residues.

This clone was counted a few times. Gene names denote mouse genes. The read ends 4 residues early relative to the CDR3; the germline J gene fills the gap. This sample also contains other DNA sequences that code for the same CDR3. The chain combines TRBV19 with TRBJ2-7; D call uncertain. V dropped 3 bases and J dropped 1 base, with 2 bases sitting between them. Per the germline V gene, CDR1 is FNHDT and CDR2 is SITEND (reference sequence). The CDR3 is 11 residues long. CDR3 region: CASSKSYEQYF. The DNA read from the CDR3 is TGTGCCAGCAGTAAGTCCTAT. The full variable domain, with the rest looked up from reference TRBV19 and TRBJ2-7, is GGIITQTPKFLIGQEGQKLTLKCQQNFNHDTMYWYRQDSGKGLRLIYYSITENDLQKGDLSEGYDASREKKSSFSLTVTSAQKNEMAVFLCASSKSYEQYFGPGTRLTVL.

Of note for this clone: Gene names follow the mouse nomenclature. From the germline J gene comes the end of the CDR3, since the read stops 4 residues before it. The V and J genes are TRBV1 and TRBJ2-5; 9 nucleotides match TRBD2. Per germline, CDR1 NSQYPW and CDR2 LRSPGD (reference sequence). This CDR3 region has 16 residues. V trimming: 0 bases; J trimming: 3 bases; junction bases outside the gene matches: 4. The DNA read from the CDR3 is TGCACCTGCAGTGCAGAAGATCTGGGGGGGCAAGAC. It is translated as CTCSAEDLGGQD. From start to end, the CDR3 is CTCSAEDLGGQDTQYF.